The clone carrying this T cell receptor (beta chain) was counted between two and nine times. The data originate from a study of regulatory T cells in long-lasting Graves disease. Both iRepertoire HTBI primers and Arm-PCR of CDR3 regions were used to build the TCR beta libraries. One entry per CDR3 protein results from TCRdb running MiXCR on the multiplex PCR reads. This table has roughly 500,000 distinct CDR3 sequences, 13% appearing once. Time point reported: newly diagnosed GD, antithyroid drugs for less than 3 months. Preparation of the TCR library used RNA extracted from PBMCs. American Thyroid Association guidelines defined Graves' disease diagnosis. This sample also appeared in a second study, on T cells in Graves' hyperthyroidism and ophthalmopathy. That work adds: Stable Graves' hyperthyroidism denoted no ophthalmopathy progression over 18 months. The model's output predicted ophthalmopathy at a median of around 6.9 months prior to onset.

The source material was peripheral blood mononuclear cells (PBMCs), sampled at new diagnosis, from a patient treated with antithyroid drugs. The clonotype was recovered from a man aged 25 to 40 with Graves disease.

CDR3 DNA: TGTGCCAGCAGTTACTCCCCGGGACCAGGGTACCCCTTAGATGAGCAGTTCTTC. Protein sequence: CASSYSPGPGYPLDEQFF. This chain links TRBV6-5 with TRBJ2-1; D is tentatively TRBD1 or TRBD2 (5 bases each). The CDR3 spans 18 residues. Trimming took 0 bases from V and 8 from J, leaving 23 bases between them. Germline CDR1 MNHEY, CDR2 SVGAGI.